This record looks at one T cell receptor (beta chain) sequence and its context. The record originates from a study of control samples from healthy donors and cancer patients. The CDR3 is 16 residues long. CDR1 is SGHTA and CDR2 is FQGNSA in the germline V gene. V shed 1 base and J shed 6 bases, with 17 bases lying between them. Measured with immunoSEQ multiplex PCR; TCRdb has only the in-frame clones, and not every one. Among 150,000 to 200,000 clones listed, roughly 88% were seen once. The rearrangement links TRBV7-2 to TRBJ2-3; D possibly uses TRBD1 or TRBD2 (5 bases each). This receptor was taken from a man aged 18 to 30 in good health. Specimen: blood. The CDR3 spells CASSLVWGTLGDTQYF. CDR3 nucleotides: TGTGCCAGCAGCTTAGTTTGGGGGACCTTGGGGGATACGCAGTATTTT.